This T cell receptor beta chain was recorded in a study of blood T cell repertoires in COVID-19. Across the study: T cells, B-cell-depleted T cells, or PBMCs supplied cDNA or gDNA.

Those enrolled in Seattle joined during active infection and were followed longitudinally afterward. The germline V gene has CDR1 MNHEY and CDR2 SMNVEV (reference sequence). With V trimmed by 8 bases and J by 2 bases, 13 bases remained unmatched. The CDR3 has 18 residues. In this sample, this clone turned up once. How the authors handled the data: By means of reference gene primer amplification, nucleated cell counts were estimated. TCRdb keeps only in-frame clones here, not all; method: immunoSEQ multiplex PCR. The DNA gave D and trimming, while V, J and clone size come from that table. The data show some 70,000 clones, with roughly 88% seen just once and approximately 0.56% held by the top ten.

The J gene is TRBJ2-1, the V gene TRBV27; 12 positions match TRBD2. This clonotype originated in a man aged 50-59 years with COVID-19, enrolled during active disease. The material sequenced was peripheral blood. The CDR3 bases are TGTGCCAGCGCAGGGCTAGCGGGAGGGCCTACCACCTACAATGAGCAGTTCTTC. Translated: CASAGLAGGPTTYNEQFF.